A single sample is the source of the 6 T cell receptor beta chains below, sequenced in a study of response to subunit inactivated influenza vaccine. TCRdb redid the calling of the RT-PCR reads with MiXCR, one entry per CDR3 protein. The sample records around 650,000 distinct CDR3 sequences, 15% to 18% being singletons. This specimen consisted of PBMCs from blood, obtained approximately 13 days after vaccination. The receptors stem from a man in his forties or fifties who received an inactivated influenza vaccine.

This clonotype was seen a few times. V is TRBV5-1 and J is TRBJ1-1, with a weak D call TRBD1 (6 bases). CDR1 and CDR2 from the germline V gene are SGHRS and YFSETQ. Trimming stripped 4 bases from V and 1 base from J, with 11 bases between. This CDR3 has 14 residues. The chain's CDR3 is CASSPGDKNTEAFF. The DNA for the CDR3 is TGCGCCAGCAGCCCAGGGGACAAGAACACTGAAGCTTTCTTT.

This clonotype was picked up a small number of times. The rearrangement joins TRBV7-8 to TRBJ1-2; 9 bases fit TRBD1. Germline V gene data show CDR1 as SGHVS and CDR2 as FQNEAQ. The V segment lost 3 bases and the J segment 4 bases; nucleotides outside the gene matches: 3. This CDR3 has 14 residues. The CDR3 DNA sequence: TGTGCCAGCAGCTTGGGACAGGGAGTCTATGGCTACACCTTC. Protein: CASSLGQGVYGYTF.

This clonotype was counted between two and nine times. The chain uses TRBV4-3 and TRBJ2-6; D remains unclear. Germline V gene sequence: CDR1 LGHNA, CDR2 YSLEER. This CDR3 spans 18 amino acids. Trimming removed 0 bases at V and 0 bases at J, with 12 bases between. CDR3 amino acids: CASSQDPARSSGANVLTF. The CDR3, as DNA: TGCGCCAGCAGCCAAGATCCAGCAAGAAGCTCTGGGGCCAACGTCCTGACTTTC.

The CDR3: CASSHVSGTGELFF. The CDR3 DNA reads as TGCGCCAGCAGCCACGTGTCGGGCACCGGGGAGCTGTTTTTT. The chain uses TRBV10-2 and TRBJ2-2; D not resolved. This CDR3 has 14 residues. Trimming stripped 6 bases from V and 4 bases from J, with 12 bases between. The germline CDR1 and CDR2 sequences are WSHSY and SAAADI.

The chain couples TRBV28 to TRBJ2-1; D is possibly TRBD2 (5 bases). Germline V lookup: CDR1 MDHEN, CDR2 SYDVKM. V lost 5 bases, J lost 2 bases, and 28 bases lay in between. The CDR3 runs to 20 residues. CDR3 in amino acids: CASSLTKSGHRLGPYNEQFF. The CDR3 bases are TGTGCCAGCAGTCTAACCAAGAGCGGCCACAGATTAGGGCCCTACAATGAGCAGTTCTTC.

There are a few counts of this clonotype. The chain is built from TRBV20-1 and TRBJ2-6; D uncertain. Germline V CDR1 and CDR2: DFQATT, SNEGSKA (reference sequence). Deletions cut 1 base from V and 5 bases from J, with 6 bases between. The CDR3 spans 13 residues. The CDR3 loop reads CSARARRANVLTF. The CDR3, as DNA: TGCAGTGCTAGAGCAAGAAGGGCCAACGTCCTGACTTTC.